This TCR beta chain was identified in a study of beta chain features in type 1 diabetes. This clone was recorded at least ten times. The sequenced template was cDNA made from the entire isolated RNA. Sequencing was performed with immunoSEQ multiplex PCR; in TCRdb, only in-frame clones are kept and a portion is missing. The repertoire consists of about 340,000 clones, with 8% occurring once and the leading ten covering approximately 0.44%. Between the trimmed V and J ends, which lost 4 bases and 3 bases, there was a span of 13 bases. CDR3 size: 14 residues. Germline V gene sequence: CDR1 SGHDT, CDR2 YYEEEE.

The origin of this receptor is a woman aged 18-29 years in good health. V usage is TRBV5-6 and J usage is TRBJ1-2, with no clear D. The material sequenced was central memory CD4+ T cells from blood. This chain's CDR3 is CASSLQDGYYGYTF. Written as DNA, the CDR3 is TGTGCCAGCAGCCTTCAGGACGGGTACTATGGCTACACCTTC. Filled out from reference TRBV5-6 and TRBJ1-2, the complete variable domain reads DAGVTQSPTHLIKTRGQQVTLRCSPKSGHDTVSWYQQALGQGPQFIFQYYEEEERQRGNFPDRFSGHQFPNYSSELNVNALLLGDSALYLCASSLQDGYYGYTFGSGTRLTVV.